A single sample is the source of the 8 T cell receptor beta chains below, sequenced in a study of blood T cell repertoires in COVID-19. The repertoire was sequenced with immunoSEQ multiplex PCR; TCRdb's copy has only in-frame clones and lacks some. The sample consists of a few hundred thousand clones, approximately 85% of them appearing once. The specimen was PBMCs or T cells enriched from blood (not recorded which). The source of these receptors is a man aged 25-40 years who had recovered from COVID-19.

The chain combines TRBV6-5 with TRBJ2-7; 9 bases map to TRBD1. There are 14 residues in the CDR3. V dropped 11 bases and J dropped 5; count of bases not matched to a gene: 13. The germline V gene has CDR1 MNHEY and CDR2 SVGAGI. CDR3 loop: CAARPGQGSNEQYF. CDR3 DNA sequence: TGTGCCGCGCGGCCGGGACAGGGAAGTAACGAGCAGTACTTC.

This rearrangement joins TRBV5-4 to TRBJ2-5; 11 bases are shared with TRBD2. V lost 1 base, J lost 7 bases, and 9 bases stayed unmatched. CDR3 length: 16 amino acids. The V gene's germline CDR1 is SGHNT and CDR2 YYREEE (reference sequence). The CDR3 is CASSLPGTSGKGTQYF. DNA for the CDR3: TGTGCCAGCAGCTTGCCTGGGACTAGCGGTAAAGGGACCCAGTACTTC.

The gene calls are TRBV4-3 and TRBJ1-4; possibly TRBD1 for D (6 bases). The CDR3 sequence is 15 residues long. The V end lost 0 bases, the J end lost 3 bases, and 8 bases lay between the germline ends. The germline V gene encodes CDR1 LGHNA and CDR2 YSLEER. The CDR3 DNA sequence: TGCGCCAGCAGCCAAGACAGGGGTGCTAATGAAAAACTGTTTTTT. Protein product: CASSQDRGANEKLFF.

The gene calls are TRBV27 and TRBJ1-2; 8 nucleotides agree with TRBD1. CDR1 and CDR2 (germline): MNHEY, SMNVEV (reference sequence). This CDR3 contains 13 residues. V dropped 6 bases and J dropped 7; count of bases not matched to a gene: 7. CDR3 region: CASSATGARGYTF. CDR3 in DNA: TGTGCCAGCAGCGCGACAGGGGCTCGTGGCTACACCTTC.

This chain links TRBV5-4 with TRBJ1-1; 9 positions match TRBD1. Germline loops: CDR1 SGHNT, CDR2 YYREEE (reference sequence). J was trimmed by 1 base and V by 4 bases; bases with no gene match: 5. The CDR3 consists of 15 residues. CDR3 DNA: TGTGCCAGCAGCGACCCGGGACAGGGGAACACTGAAGCTTTCTTT. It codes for CASSDPGQGNTEAFF.

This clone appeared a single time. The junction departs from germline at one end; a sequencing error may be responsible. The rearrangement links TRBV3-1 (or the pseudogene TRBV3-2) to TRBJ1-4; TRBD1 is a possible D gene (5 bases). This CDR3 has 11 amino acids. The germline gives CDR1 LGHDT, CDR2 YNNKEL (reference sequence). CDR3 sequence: CASSPPGRGLF. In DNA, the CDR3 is TGTGCCAGCAGCCCCCCAGGGAGGGGTCTTTTT.

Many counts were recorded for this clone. CDR3 protein: CASSQQRTDYNEQFF. DNA for the CDR3: TGTGCCAGCAGCCAACAACGAACAGACTACAATGAGCAGTTCTTC. The chain uses TRBV4-2 and TRBJ2-1; D remains unclear. The CDR3 has 15 amino acids. The germline V and J ends were trimmed by 2 bases and 3 bases, with 11 bases remaining between them. CDR1 is LGHNA, CDR2 YNFKEQ, per germline.

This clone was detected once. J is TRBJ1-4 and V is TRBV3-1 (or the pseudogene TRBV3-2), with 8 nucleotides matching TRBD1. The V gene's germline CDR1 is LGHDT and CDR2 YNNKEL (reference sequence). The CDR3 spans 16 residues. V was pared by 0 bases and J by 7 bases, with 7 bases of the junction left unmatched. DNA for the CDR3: TGTGCCAGCAGCCAAGATCTTGGGACAGGCTCTGAAAAACTGTTTTTT. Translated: CASSQDLGTGSEKLFF.